One and the same sample provided the 26 T cell receptor beta chains below, sequenced in a study of blood T cell repertoires in COVID-19. Some clones are missing from TCRdb's copy, which holds only in-frame ones; the method was immunoSEQ multiplex PCR. The sample has a few hundred thousand clones, about 88% seen once; the top ten hold around 3%. Sequenced input: PBMCs or T cells enriched from blood (not recorded which). All receptors derive from a woman aged 45-59 years who had recovered from COVID-19.

The rearrangement uses TRBV7-2 and TRBJ2-2, with TRBD1 as a possible D gene (6 bases). The length of the CDR3 is 16 residues. The V gene lost 5 bases and the J gene lost 0 bases, with 13 bases spanning the gap. Germline-derived CDR1 and CDR2 are SGHTA and FQGNSA. The CDR3 sequence: CASSHQGIANTGELFF. In nucleotides, the CDR3 is TGTGCCAGCAGCCATCAGGGGATTGCGAACACCGGGGAGCTGTTTTTT.

The count of this clone is one. The chain joins TRBV5-3 to TRBJ1-1; D ambiguous. TRBV5-3 is an ORF, and what it does is uncertain. This CDR3 comprises 11 residues. V was cut by 8 bases and J by 9 bases, with 14 bases left in between. CDR3 protein: CASPLPGKAFF. The CDR3, as DNA: TGTGCCAGCCCCCTCCCGGGGAAAGCTTTCTTT.

This rearrangement joins TRBV28 to TRBJ2-2; D is possibly TRBD1 (6 bases). Germline loops: CDR1 MDHEN, CDR2 SYDVKM. The germline V and J ends were trimmed by 6 bases and 0 bases, with 17 bases remaining between them. This CDR3 contains 17 residues. The CDR3, as DNA: TGTGCCAGCAGACCTGACTGGGGGACATCGAACACCGGGGAGCTGTTTTTT. Translated, it gives CASRPDWGTSNTGELFF.

The chain employs TRBV5-1 and TRBJ2-5; 7 positions match TRBD1. The CDR3 length is 16 residues. The J segment lost 4 bases and the V segment lost 4 bases, leaving 13 bases of the junction unmatched. Per germline, CDR1 SGHRS and CDR2 YFSETQ. The CDR3 loop is CASSPIQGYPSETQYF. The CDR3 DNA is TGCGCCAGCAGCCCCATACAGGGGTATCCTTCAGAGACCCAGTACTTC.

This clone has just one count. This chain joins TRBV21-1 and TRBJ1-5. TRBV21-1 is recorded as a pseudogene. The length of the CDR3 is 14 residues. The CDR3: CASSKVGPNQPQHF. CDR3 sequence (DNA): TGTGCCAGCAGCAAAGTCGGTCCAAATCAGCCCCAGCATTTT.

J is TRBJ1-4 and V is TRBV7-9, with D unresolved. CDR3 length: 12 residues. V shed 5 bases and J shed 4 bases, with 5 bases lying between them. Germline-derived CDR1 and CDR2 are SEHNR and FQNEAQ (reference sequence). The CDR3 bases are TGTGCCAGCAGCCTAATTAATGAAAAACTGTTTTTT. This gives the protein CASSLINEKLFF. The whole variable domain, remainder taken from reference TRBV7-9 and TRBJ1-4, is DTGVSQNPRHKITKRGQNVTFRCDPISEHNRLYWYRQTLGQGPEFLTYFQNEAQLEKSRLLSDRFSAERPKGSFSTLEIQRTEQGDSAMYLCASSLINEKLFFGSGTQLSVL.

This clone was recorded once. CDR3: CASSFALWDNNEQYF. The CDR3 coding sequence is TGTGCCAGCAGCTTCGCCCTATGGGACAACAACGAGCAGTACTTC. The J gene is TRBJ2-7, the V gene TRBV5-6; possible D gene TRBD1, 6 bases. This CDR3 spans 15 amino acids. Between the trimmed V and J ends, which lost 2 bases and 5 bases, there was a span of 17 bases. The V gene's germline CDR1 is SGHDT and CDR2 YYEEEE. Complete variable domain (other parts from reference TRBV5-6 and TRBJ2-7): DAGVTQSPTHLIKTRGQQVTLRCSPKSGHDTVSWYQQALGQGPQFIFQYYEEEERQRGNFPDRFSGHQFPNYSSELNVNALLLGDSALYLCASSFALWDNNEQYFGPGTRLTVT.

The chain recombines TRBV2 with TRBJ2-7; 15 bases fit TRBD2. There are 15 residues in the CDR3. CDR1 SNHLY and CDR2 FYNNEI come from the germline V gene. After removal of 6 bases from V and 4 bases from J, the junction contained 4 bases not matched to a gene. CDR3 amino acids: CASRIGTSGRYEQYF. CDR3 sequence (DNA): TGTGCCAGCAGGATCGGGACTAGCGGGAGGTACGAGCAGTACTTC.

The chain employs TRBV5-5 and TRBJ1-6, with 10 bases identical to TRBD1. CDR1 and CDR2 from the germline V gene are SGHKS and YYEKEE (reference sequence). J lost 6 bases, V lost 1 base, and 7 bases had no gene match. This CDR3 is 17 amino acids long. The CDR3 DNA is TGTGCCAGCAGCTTGTATGTGACAGGGGGCTTTAATTCACCCCTCCACTTT. Its protein product is CASSLYVTGGFNSPLHF.

Turning to this clone: The identical CDR3 is also encoded by other nucleotide sequences in the sample. The rearrangement links TRBV5-6 to TRBJ1-1; 9 positions match TRBD1. J was trimmed by 1 base and V by 5 bases; bases with no gene match: 3. The CDR3 length is 14 residues. The germline gives CDR1 SGHDT, CDR2 YYEEEE. CDR3 residues: CASSRDRANTEAFF. CDR3 DNA: TGTGCCAGCAGTCGGGACAGGGCGAACACTGAAGCTTTCTTT.

The DNA of the CDR3 is TGCGCCAGCAGCCAAGCAGGGTATAATTCACCCCTCCACTTT. It is translated as CASSQAGYNSPLHF. This chain links TRBV4-3 with TRBJ1-6; maybe TRBD1 (5 bases). The CDR3 has 14 residues. Trimming left V 1 base short and J 4 bases short, with 5 bases between. The V gene's germline CDR1 is LGHNA and CDR2 YSLEER.

The chain employs TRBV30 and TRBJ2-7, with no clear D. V gave up 0 bases and J gave up 3 bases, with 12 bases separating them. The germline gives CDR1 GTSNPN, CDR2 SVGIG (reference sequence). This CDR3 spans 14 amino acids. The CDR3: CAWSVRSSYYEQYF. The CDR3 nucleotides read TGTGCCTGGAGTGTACGTAGCAGCTACTACGAGCAGTACTTC. Supplemented by reference TRBV30 and TRBJ2-7, the full variable domain reads SQTIHQWPATLVQPVGSPLSLECTVEGTSNPNLYWYRQAAGRGLQLLFYSVGIGQISSEVPQNLSASRPQDRQFILSSKKLLLSDSGFYLCAWSVRSSYYEQYFGPGTRLTVT.

DNA for the CDR3: TGTGCCAGCAGCTTGGGGAGCTCCTATAATTCACCCCTCCACTTT. It yields the protein CASSLGSSYNSPLHF. The chain links TRBV5-6 to TRBJ1-6; no definite D call. The CDR3 is 15 amino acids. CDR1 is SGHDT and CDR2 is YYEEEE in the germline V gene. V was shortened by 0 bases and J by 0 bases, with 4 bases between the two germline ends.

This clone turned up a few times. The chain links TRBV11-1 to TRBJ1-3, with D possibly TRBD1 on 5 matching bases. The CDR3 covers 15 residues. With 0 bases removed from V and 2 bases from J, the gap between germline ends came to 8 bases. From germline, CDR1 is SGHAT and CDR2 FQDESV (reference sequence). The CDR3 DNA follows: TGTGCCAGCAGCTTAGCAGGGGCGCCTGGAAACACCATATATTTT. The encoded protein is CASSLAGAPGNTIYF.

The chain is built from TRBV30 and TRBJ1-5, with D uncertain. V gave up 0 bases and J gave up 1 base, with 10 bases separating them. CDR3 length: 15 amino acids. The V gene's germline CDR1 is GTSNPN and CDR2 SVGIG (reference sequence). In nucleotides, the CDR3 is TGTGCCTGGAGTGTACGGGTAGCCAGCAATCAGCCCCAGCATTTT. This sequence encodes CAWSVRVASNQPQHF.

The gene calls are TRBV7-2 and TRBJ2-1; 7 bases are shared with TRBD2. CDR1 is SGHTA, CDR2 FQGNSA, per germline. This CDR3 comprises 17 residues. The J segment lost 3 bases and the V segment lost 3 bases, leaving 11 bases of the junction unmatched. The chain's CDR3 is CASSFESLAPHYNEQFF. Here the CDR3 DNA reads TGTGCCAGCAGCTTCGAATCACTAGCGCCCCACTACAATGAGCAGTTCTTC.

This clone is a singleton in its sample. The V gene is TRBV27, the J gene TRBJ1-5; TRBD1 agrees at 7 bases. V was pared by 5 bases and J by 0 bases, with 13 bases of the junction left unmatched. The CDR3 has 18 amino acids. CDR1 MNHEY and CDR2 SMNVEV come from the germline V gene (reference sequence). The CDR3 nucleotides read TGTGCCAGCAGTGGTTCAGGGGGGAACGTTTATAGCAATCAGCCCCAGCATTTT. It translates to CASSGSGGNVYSNQPQHF.

CDR3 sequence: CASSPPGLRDNEQFF. For the CDR3, the DNA is TGTGCCAGCAGTCCGCCGGGACTACGTGACAATGAGCAGTTCTTC. This rearrangement joins TRBV7-2 to TRBJ2-1; TRBD2 matches at 7 bases. This CDR3 is 15 amino acids long. The J segment lost 5 bases and the V segment lost 6 bases, leaving 10 bases of the junction unmatched. Germline V gene sequence: CDR1 SGHTA, CDR2 FQGNSA.

The chain joins TRBV2 to TRBJ1-6, with 9 positions matching TRBD1. V lost 4 bases, J lost 7 bases, and 2 bases stayed unmatched. The CDR3 contains 14 residues. CDR1 is SNHLY and CDR2 is FYNNEI in the germline V gene. DNA for the CDR3: TGTGCCAGCAGTGGGGGGACAGGGAATTCACCCCTCCACTTT. Protein product: CASSGGTGNSPLHF.

The V gene is TRBV9, the J gene TRBJ2-1; TRBD2 agrees at 11 bases. The V gene end was trimmed by 2 bases and the J gene end by 2 bases; junction bases not matched to a gene: 3. From germline, CDR1 is SGDLS and CDR2 YYNGEE. The CDR3 runs to 16 residues. The CDR3 sequence is CASSVEGLAAYNEQFF. The CDR3 DNA follows: TGTGCCAGCAGCGTTGAGGGACTAGCGGCCTACAATGAGCAGTTCTTC.

The chain combines TRBV11-2 with TRBJ2-7; TRBD2 matches at 9 bases. This CDR3 contains 16 residues. Germline values: CDR1 SGHAT, CDR2 FQNNGV. Trimming cost V 5 bases and J 6 bases; bases outside gene matches: 14. The CDR3 region has the DNA TGTGCCAGCAGCCCTGGTGCGGGGCGGGAGGGGCTCGAGCAGTACTTC. It yields the protein CASSPGAGREGLEQYF.

This clone was detected a few times. This sequence joins TRBV6-5 and TRBJ1-1, with a possible D match to TRBD1 (5 bases). Trimming pared 0 bases from V and 4 bases from J, leaving 6 bases between. CDR1 and CDR2 (germline): MNHEY, SVGAGI. This CDR3 contains 13 residues. Here the CDR3 DNA reads TGTGCCAGCAGTTACTCCAGGGCCACTGAAGCTTTCTTT. This encodes CASSYSRATEAFF.

The V and J genes are TRBV11-2 and TRBJ2-7; possibly TRBD1 for D (6 bases). Germline V gives CDR1 SGHAT, CDR2 FQNNGV. The CDR3 extends over 17 amino acids. Trimming pared 5 bases from V and 3 bases from J, leaving 23 bases between. CDR3 nucleotides: TGTGCCAGCAGCGAAGGGCAGGGGCTCGAGGATTTCTACGAGCAGTACTTC. Protein product: CASSEGQGLEDFYEQYF.

The genes are TRBV14 and TRBJ2-2; TRBD2 aligns across 8 bases. Germline CDR1 reads SGHDN; CDR2 reads FVKESK. With 4 bases clipped from V and 4 bases from J, the junction kept 11 bases outside the gene matches. There are 17 residues in the CDR3. The CDR3 sequence: CASSRATGTRRTGELFF. The CDR3 DNA follows: TGTGCCAGCAGCCGCGCAACCGGGACTAGACGCACCGGGGAGCTGTTTTTT.

The rearrangement joins TRBV7-2 to TRBJ1-3; D gene unclear. This CDR3 has 15 amino acids. Germline V gene lookup returns CDR1 SGHTA and CDR2 FQGNSA. V was clipped by 5 bases and J by 3 bases, with 14 bases between them. The CDR3 is CASSLEVRFGNTIYF. CDR3 DNA sequence: TGTGCCAGCAGCCTAGAAGTACGGTTTGGAAACACCATATATTTT. Filled out from reference TRBV7-2 and TRBJ1-3, the complete variable domain reads GAGVSQSPSNKVTEKGKDVELRCDPISGHTALYWYRQSLGQGLEFLIYFQGNSAPDKSGLPSDRFSAERTGGSVSTLTIQRTQQEDSAVYLCASSLEVRFGNTIYFGEGSWLTVV.

The chain has TRBV5-1 and TRBJ1-5, with 7 bases identical to TRBD1. The junction had 11 bases not matched to a gene; V was cut back by 4 bases and J by 4 bases. The CDR3 extends over 16 amino acids. Germline CDR1 reads SGHRS; CDR2 reads YFSETQ. The CDR3 here is CASSPGDSLGNQPQHF. In nucleotides, the CDR3 is TGCGCCAGCAGCCCGGGGGACAGTCTAGGGAATCAGCCCCAGCATTTT. The full variable domain, rest sourced from reference TRBV5-1 and TRBJ1-5, is KAGVTQTPRYLIKTRGQQVTLSCSPISGHRSVSWYQQTPGQGLQFLFEYFSETQRNKGNFPGRFSGRQFSNSRSEMNVSTLELGDSALYLCASSPGDSLGNQPQHFGDGTRLSIL.